This TCR beta chain was sequenced for a study of T cells in Graves' hyperthyroidism and ophthalmopathy. Study outcomes and limitations: Blood samples included most of the expanded thyroid clonotypes exceeding 0.001.

This clonotype was counted ten times or more. Its antigen is undetermined. The ends were cut back, 0 bases at V and 2 bases at J, with 7 bases in the middle. The germline V gene encodes CDR1 SGHAT and CDR2 FQNNGV. The CDR3 runs 15 residues. Amplification targeted TCR beta CDR3 regions from RNA transcripts. Initially, a first-round RT-PCR of the TCR CDR3 employed the HTBI primer set. MiXCR was run by TCRdb on the multiplex PCR reads, yielding one entry per CDR3 protein. The sample lists 350,000 to 450,000 distinct CDR3 sequences, 17% seen once, with about a third in the top ten. Cells are PBMCs isolated from about 10 ml of fresh blood.

Sequenced sample: blood. V is TRBV11-2 and J is TRBJ2-2; the D is unclear. This receptor was obtained from a woman in her twenties or thirties with Graves' hyperthyroidism that later progressed to Graves' ophthalmopathy. CDR3 in amino acids: CASSLDLRNTGELFF. DNA of the CDR3: TGTGCCAGCAGCTTAGATCTTCGAAACACCGGGGAGCTGTTTTTT. Full variable domain (remainder filled in from reference TRBV11-2 and TRBJ2-2): EAGVAQSPRYKIIEKRQSVAFWCNPISGHATLYWYQQILGQGPKLLIQFQNNGVVDDSQLPKDRFSAERLKGVDSTLKIQPAKLEDSAVYLCASSLDLRNTGELFFGEGSRLTVL.